The 9 T cell receptor beta chains below all came from one sample that was sequenced in a study of T cell changes during pregnancy in multiple sclerosis. Assay used: immunoSEQ multiplex PCR; TCRdb lists only in-frame clones, some missing. The sample consists of some 40,000 clones, just over 90% of them appearing once. The sample in question was CD4+ T cells from peripheral blood mononuclear cells, obtained in the third trimester of pregnancy. The receptor set was obtained from a female donor with multiple sclerosis, enrolled in a pregnancy study.

This chain links TRBV6-5 with TRBJ1-3; D is possibly TRBD1 (5 bases). CDR3 length: 14 amino acids. Per germline, CDR1 MNHEY and CDR2 SVGAGI. V lost 5 bases, J lost 1 base, and 9 bases lay in between. The DNA for the CDR3 is TGTGCCAGCAGTCTCGGGGGTTCTGGAAACACCATATATTTT. This encodes CASSLGGSGNTIYF.

The chain recombines TRBV2 with TRBJ2-3, with 10 positions matching TRBD1. The CDR3 runs 15 residues. Per the germline V gene, CDR1 is SNHLY and CDR2 is FYNNEI. The trim removed 5 bases at V and 3 bases at J, leaving 5 bases unmatched. As DNA, the CDR3 is TGTGCCAGCAGTCCGGGACAGGGGTTTACAGATACGCAGTATTTT. Translation gives CASSPGQGFTDTQYF.

The genes are TRBV9 and TRBJ2-5; 16 bases fit TRBD2. Trimming removed 3 bases from V and 2 bases from J; junction bases left unmatched: 13. Per the germline V gene, CDR1 is SGDLS and CDR2 is YYNGEE. This CDR3 is 20 amino acids long. In nucleotides, the CDR3 is TGTGCCAGCAGCGGGAGGATTGGAGGGACTAGCGGGAGGGTGCAAGAGACCCAGTACTTC. Its protein is CASSGRIGGTSGRVQETQYF.

The J gene is TRBJ1-3, the V gene TRBV4-1, with 7 bases aligning to TRBD1. Germline lookup yields CDR1 MGHRA and CDR2 YSYEKL. V trimming: 4 bases; J trimming: 1 base; junction bases outside the gene matches: 7. CDR3 length: 16 amino acids. The CDR3 sequence: CASSRGQGGSGNTIYF. The CDR3 DNA is TGCGCCAGCAGCCGGGGCCAGGGGGGATCTGGAAACACCATATATTTT.

This chain links TRBV5-1 with TRBJ2-5; a weak D match, TRBD2 (5 bases). V lost 0 bases and J lost 5, with 14 bases in between. This CDR3 has 15 amino acids. Germline loops: CDR1 SGHRS, CDR2 YFSETQ. CDR3 sequence (DNA): TGCGCCAGCAGCTTGGAAAGGCGGTCGGGGGAGACCCAGTACTTC. Translation: CASSLERRSGETQYF.

The rearrangement joins TRBV5-5 to TRBJ2-5; D is possibly TRBD2 (6 bases). Germline V gene lookup returns CDR1 SGHKS and CDR2 YYEKEE (reference sequence). The CDR3 spans 14 residues. V was shortened by 4 bases and J by 5 bases, with 15 bases between the two germline ends. CDR3 region: CASSRVASDETQYF. The CDR3 coding sequence is TGTGCCAGCAGCAGGGTGGCTAGCGATGAGACCCAGTACTTC.

The gene calls are TRBV5-4 and TRBJ2-7; TRBD2 agrees at 10 bases. Germline CDR1 reads SGHNT; CDR2 reads YYREEE (reference sequence). Losses at the gene ends were 4 bases for V and 3 bases for J; bases not matched to a gene: 7. The length of the CDR3 is 15 residues. CDR3 nucleotides: TGTGCCAGCAGCCCCTCTAGCGGGAGTAGCTACGAGCAGTACTTC. It translates to CASSPSSGSSYEQYF.

The chain joins TRBV19 to TRBJ1-2; D is perhaps TRBD1 (6 bases). Germline V gene lookup returns CDR1 LNHDA and CDR2 SQIVND (reference sequence). Trimming removed 1 base at V and 4 bases at J, with 10 bases between. The CDR3 length is 14 residues. The CDR3 coding sequence is TGTGCCAGTAGTATAGGAGGACAGTCCTATGGCTACACCTTC. Translating gives CASSIGGQSYGYTF. Full variable domain (outside the CDR3, taken from reference TRBV19 and TRBJ1-2): DGGITQSPKYLFRKEGQNVTLSCEQNLNHDAMYWYRQDPGQGLRLIYYSQIVNDFQKGDIAEGYSVSREKKESFPLTVTSAQKNPTAFYLCASSIGGQSYGYTFGSGTRLTVV.

This rearrangement joins TRBV2 to TRBJ1-4; tentative D call: TRBD1 (5 bases). The CDR3 has 14 residues. Germline CDR1 SNHLY, CDR2 FYNNEI. V lost 4 bases, J lost 8 bases, and 14 bases lay in between. The CDR3: CASSGGGIREKLFF. CDR3 sequence (DNA): TGTGCCAGCAGTGGGGGGGGAATAAGGGAAAAACTGTTTTTT.